Each of the 28 T cell receptor beta chains below was sequenced from the same sample in a study of T cells after yellow fever vaccination. MiXCR, applied by TCRdb to the 5' RACE reads, yields one record per CDR3 protein. The repertoire consists of roughly 45,000 distinct CDR3 sequences, with 6% to 7% occurring once and the leading ten covering less than 11%. This specimen consisted of PBMCs, either bulk or a sorted T-cell subset (CD4+, CD8+, memory, or dextramer-sorted; not recorded which), obtained 45 days after the yellow fever booster vaccination. The receptor source for this set is a man aged 25 to 40 who received the YFV17D yellow fever vaccine.

This clonotype came up a few times. The CDR3 reads CARTPPWELYEQYF. The CDR3 bases are TGCGCCAGAACCCCACCCTGGGAACTCTACGAGCAGTACTTC. The chain links TRBV4-3 to TRBJ2-7; D is unresolved. V dropped 9 bases and J dropped 3 bases, with 18 bases sitting between them. Germline V gene lookup returns CDR1 LGHNA and CDR2 YSLEER. The length of the CDR3 is 14 residues.

This clonotype was recorded many times. The chain carries TRBV16 and TRBJ1-6; D unclear. This CDR3 spans 14 amino acids. V was cut by 4 bases and J by 4 bases, with 8 bases left in between. Germline-derived CDR1 and CDR2 are KGHSY and FQNENV. The CDR3 loop is CASSRTQYNSPLHF. The CDR3 DNA sequence: TGTGCCAGCAGCCGAACACAGTATAATTCACCCCTCCACTTT.

The genes are TRBV12-3 or TRBV12-4 and TRBJ2-3; 7 bases fit TRBD2. V was clipped by 6 bases and J by 8 bases; unmatched bases: 17. The CDR3 is 16 amino acids. CDR3 residues: CASSNLAAPRHGTQYF. The DNA of the CDR3 is TGTGCCAGCAGCAATCTAGCGGCCCCCCGCCATGGTACGCAGTATTTT.

This clonotype came up many times. The chain carries TRBV27 and TRBJ2-1, with 9 nucleotides matching TRBD2. With V trimmed by 3 bases and J by 3 bases, 6 bases remained unmatched. The CDR3 sequence is 16 residues long. The germline V gene encodes CDR1 MNHEY and CDR2 SMNVEV (reference sequence). The CDR3 DNA sequence: TGTGCCAGCAGTTTCCGGACTAGCGAGAACTACAATGAGCAGTTCTTC. Translated: CASSFRTSENYNEQFF.

This clonotype showed up just a few times. The J gene is TRBJ2-7, the V gene TRBV20-1; D is undetermined. V was clipped by 0 bases and J by 3 bases, with 12 bases between them. CDR3 length: 14 amino acids. Germline CDR1 reads DFQATT; CDR2 reads SNEGSKA (reference sequence). CDR3 amino acids: CSARDLRFGYEQYF. The CDR3 DNA sequence: TGCAGTGCTAGAGATTTAAGGTTTGGCTACGAGCAGTACTTC.

This clonotype was recorded many times. The J gene is TRBJ1-5, the V gene TRBV10-2; D is undetermined. Germline assignment: CDR1 WSHSY and CDR2 SAAADI. V shed 8 bases and J shed 0 bases, with 5 bases lying between them. The CDR3 loop spans 12 amino acids. The CDR3 sequence is CASGYSNQPQHF. DNA for the CDR3: TGCGCCAGCGGGTATAGCAATCAGCCCCAGCATTTT.

This clonotype occurred a few times. The gene calls are TRBV3-1 and TRBJ2-7, with TRBD2 identical over 10 bases. J lost 6 bases, V lost 6 bases, and 8 bases had no gene match. The germline V gene has CDR1 LGHDT and CDR2 YNNKEL (reference sequence). The CDR3 runs 14 residues. The CDR3 bases are TGTGCCAGCAGAACCAGCGGGAGGGCCTTCGAGCAGTACTTC. Encoded protein: CASRTSGRAFEQYF.

Sample share makes this clonotype medium-sized. The genes are TRBV9 and TRBJ2-7, with a weak D call TRBD2 (6 bases). The CDR3 is 14 amino acids. Germline V gene lookup returns CDR1 SGDLS and CDR2 YYNGEE. The V end was cut by 0 bases, the J end by 0 bases, with 7 bases between. In DNA, the CDR3 is TGTGCCAGCAGCGTAGGGGGGGACTCCTACGAGCAGTACTTC. Protein product: CASSVGGDSYEQYF.

At least ten counts were recorded for this clonotype. The CDR3 is CSARDTGLATQYF. In nucleotides, the CDR3 is TGCAGTGCTAGAGATACCGGACTAGCGACGCAGTATTTT. The rearrangement uses TRBV20-1 and TRBJ2-3, with 9 bases that match TRBD2. Losses at the gene ends were 0 bases for V and 9 bases for J; bases not matched to a gene: 4. The CDR3 sequence is 13 residues long. Looked up from germline, CDR1 is DFQATT and CDR2 is SNEGSKA (reference sequence).

The chain employs TRBV20-1 and TRBJ1-4; 9 bases align to TRBD1. With V trimmed by 1 base and J by 4 bases, 4 bases remained unmatched. Germline CDR1 is DFQATT and CDR2 is SNEGSKA (reference sequence). CDR3 length: 15 amino acids. The CDR3 nucleotides read TGCAGTGCTAGAGTCGGGACAGGGCGTAATGAAAAACTGTTTTTT. Translated, it gives CSARVGTGRNEKLFF.

This clonotype appeared many times. V gene TRBV7-8 combines with J gene TRBJ1-5, with 8 nucleotides matching TRBD1. CDR3 size: 20 residues. Germline V gene sequence: CDR1 SGHVS, CDR2 FQNEAQ. The V gene end was trimmed by 3 bases and the J gene end by 3 bases; junction bases not matched to a gene: 19. CDR3 protein: CASSFSSFGTGSEDNQPQHF. DNA of the CDR3: TGTGCCAGCAGCTTCAGTTCGTTTGGGACAGGCTCAGAGGACAATCAGCCCCAGCATTTT.

This clonotype was observed many times. This chain links TRBV4-3 with TRBJ2-1; unclear D gene. The germline V gene encodes CDR1 LGHNA and CDR2 YSLEER. The CDR3 runs 15 residues. V shed 0 bases and J shed 6 bases, with 12 bases lying between them. The CDR3 loop reads CASSQEALRVNEQFF. As DNA, the CDR3 is TGCGCCAGCAGCCAAGAAGCATTGCGCGTCAATGAGCAGTTCTTC.

This clonotype is medium-sized (0.01 to 0.1%). This chain joins TRBV20-1 and TRBJ1-3; D is possibly TRBD1 (5 bases). Germline CDR1 reads DFQATT; CDR2 reads SNEGSKA (reference sequence). CDR3 size: 15 residues. Trimming shortened V by 6 bases and J by 0 bases, and 15 bases separated the two germline ends. The CDR3 reads CSAIPREVSGNTIYF. The CDR3 nucleotides read TGCAGTGCCATCCCCAGGGAGGTCTCTGGAAACACCATATATTTT.

This clonotype was seen many times. The V gene is TRBV12-3 or TRBV12-4, the J gene TRBJ2-2; D is uncertain. The CDR3 loop spans 13 amino acids. Between the trimmed V and J ends, which lost 6 bases and 2 bases, there was a span of 7 bases. The CDR3 DNA sequence: TGTGCCAGCAGGTTGACAAACACCGGGGAGCTGTTTTTT. As protein: CASRLTNTGELFF.

This clonotype occurred many times. V usage is TRBV5-1 and J usage is TRBJ2-7; tentative D call: TRBD2 (5 bases). This CDR3 has 16 residues. Germline values: CDR1 SGHRS, CDR2 YFSETQ. The V end lost 2 bases, the J end lost 3 bases, and 18 bases lay between the germline ends. CDR3 in amino acids: CASSLRPGPEVYEQYF. The CDR3 coding sequence is TGCGCCAGCAGCTTAAGACCGGGTCCGGAGGTCTACGAGCAGTACTTC.

This clonotype was detected ten times or more. The chain uses TRBV7-6 and TRBJ2-1; 12 positions agree with TRBD2. Per germline, CDR1 SGHVS and CDR2 FNYEAQ. V trimming: 5 bases; J trimming: 7 bases; junction bases outside the gene matches: 12. The CDR3 is made up of 17 amino acids. CDR3 protein: CASSPPGLAGTGNEQFF. The CDR3 DNA reads TGTGCCAGCAGCCCCCCTGGACTAGCGGGAACCGGGAATGAGCAGTTCTTC.

This clonotype came up a few times. V and J are TRBV4-1 and TRBJ2-3; D uncertain. The germline V and J ends were trimmed by 0 bases and 7 bases, with 2 bases remaining between them. This CDR3 spans 11 amino acids. Germline CDR1 is MGHRA and CDR2 is YSYEKL. The CDR3 here is CASSQENTQYF. DNA of the CDR3: TGCGCCAGCAGCCAAGAGAATACGCAGTATTTT.

This clonotype was observed many times. This sequence joins TRBV5-1 and TRBJ2-1; D is uncertain. Germline CDR1 reads SGHRS; CDR2 reads YFSETQ. V was cut by 3 bases and J by 4 bases, with 8 bases left in between. CDR3 length: 13 residues. The CDR3 DNA sequence: TGCGCCAGCAGCTCCCACATATACAATGAGCAGTTCTTC. Protein sequence: CASSSHIYNEQFF.

Here the CDR3 DNA reads TGTGCCAGTAAGGAGGCGGGGGACAATGAGCAGTTCTTC. Translating it yields CASKEAGDNEQFF. V and J are TRBV19 and TRBJ2-1; 7 positions match TRBD2. The junction had 5 bases not matched to a gene; V was cut back by 7 bases and J by 5 bases. The CDR3 is made up of 13 amino acids. Germline CDR1 and CDR2: LNHDA and SQIVND (reference sequence). The full variable domain, its missing parts supplied by reference TRBV19 and TRBJ2-1, is DGGITQSPKYLFRKEGQNVTLSCEQNLNHDAMYWYRQDPGQGLRLIYYSQIVNDFQKGDIAEGYSVSREKKESFPLTVTSAQKNPTAFYLCASKEAGDNEQFFGPGTRLTVL.

This chain connects TRBV12-3 or TRBV12-4 to TRBJ1-6; D remains ambiguous. The CDR3 is made up of 13 amino acids. The V and J ends lost 3 bases and 3 bases respectively, with 3 bases between them. CDR3 amino acids: CASSFSYNSPLHF. CDR3 sequence (DNA): TGTGCCAGCAGTTTTAGCTATAATTCACCCCTCCACTTT.

At least ten counts were recorded for this clonotype. The J gene is TRBJ2-7, the V gene TRBV5-1, with 9 bases identical to TRBD1. After removal of 4 bases from V and 2 bases from J, the junction contained 4 bases not matched to a gene. Germline V gives CDR1 SGHRS, CDR2 YFSETQ. This CDR3 spans 14 amino acids. As DNA, the CDR3 is TGCGCCAGCAGCCACGGACAGGGGACCTACGAGCAGTACTTC. Protein product: CASSHGQGTYEQYF. The full variable domain, with the rest looked up from reference TRBV5-1 and TRBJ2-7, is KAGVTQTPRYLIKTRGQQVTLSCSPISGHRSVSWYQQTPGQGLQFLFEYFSETQRNKGNFPGRFSGRQFSNSRSEMNVSTLELGDSALYLCASSHGQGTYEQYFGPGTRLTVT.

In this sample, this clonotype turned up a few times. The chain links TRBV7-8 to TRBJ2-6; D call uncertain. Per the germline V gene, CDR1 is SGHVS and CDR2 is FQNEAQ. This CDR3 contains 15 residues. With 1 base removed from V and 5 bases from J, the gap between germline ends came to 9 bases. The DNA of the CDR3 is TGTGCCAGCAGCTTAGGGGCTGGTAGGGCCAACGTCCTGACTTTC. The encoded protein is CASSLGAGRANVLTF. The variable domain in full, with the rest retrieved from reference TRBV7-8 and TRBJ2-6, is GAGVSQSPRYKVAKRGQDVALRCDPISGHVSLFWYQQALGQGPEFLTYFQNEAQLDKSGLPSDRFFAERPEGSVSTLKIQRTQQEDSAVYLCASSLGAGRANVLTFGAGSRLTVL.

This clonotype was counted many times. This chain uses TRBV7-2 with TRBJ2-1, with 9 bases fitting TRBD2. The CDR3 consists of 16 residues. Looked up from germline, CDR1 is SGHTA and CDR2 is FQGNSA. J lost 2 bases, V lost 0 bases, and 2 bases had no gene match. The CDR3 nucleotides read TGTGCCAGCAGCTTAGCAGCTAGCGGGACCTACAATGAGCAGTTCTTC. Protein: CASSLAASGTYNEQFF.

This clonotype has at least ten counts. The chain recombines TRBV28 with TRBJ2-3; the D is unclear. V was shortened by 4 bases and J by 5 bases, with 7 bases between the two germline ends. Per the germline V gene, CDR1 is MDHEN and CDR2 is SYDVKM. There are 12 residues in the CDR3. CDR3 protein: CASSSEIDTQYF. The CDR3 coding sequence is TGTGCCAGCAGTTCCGAGATAGATACGCAGTATTTT.

Details on this clonotype: A much larger clone differs by one base, so this may be a read error. The chain is built from TRBV20-1 and TRBJ2-1; D gene unclear. The CDR3 runs 16 residues. The germline CDR1 and CDR2 sequences are DFQATT and SNEGSKA (reference sequence). CDR3 sequence: CCARHLAKSSYNEQFF. As DNA, the CDR3 is TGCTGTGCTAGACATTTAGCCAAAAGCTCCTACAATGAGCAGTTCTTC.

The chain has TRBV11-2 and TRBJ2-5; 10 bases fit TRBD2. Germline-derived CDR1 and CDR2 are SGHAT and FQNNGV. The CDR3 length is 14 residues. With 3 bases clipped from V and 5 bases from J, the junction kept 3 bases outside the gene matches. CDR3 sequence reads: CASSFGLAEETQYF. CDR3 DNA: TGTGCCAGCAGCTTCGGACTAGCGGAGGAGACCCAGTACTTC.

The V gene is TRBV20-1, the J gene TRBJ1-4, with a weak D call TRBD1 (5 bases). Germline V CDR1 and CDR2: DFQATT, SNEGSKA (reference sequence). The germline V and J ends were trimmed by 3 bases and 7 bases, with 12 bases remaining between them. The CDR3 is made up of 13 amino acids. This CDR3 reads CSARATGAEKLFF. The CDR3 DNA is TGCAGTGCTAGGGCCACTGGGGCTGAAAAACTGTTTTTT.

V usage is TRBV7-2 and J usage is TRBJ1-5; D remains ambiguous. The CDR3 is made up of 15 amino acids. Germline values: CDR1 SGHTA, CDR2 FQGNSA. V was trimmed by 1 base and J by 0 bases, leaving 7 bases between them. The CDR3 here is CASSLGTDSNQPQHF. CDR3 nucleotide sequence: TGTGCCAGCAGCTTAGGGACGGATAGCAATCAGCCCCAGCATTTT.